This TCR beta chain was sequenced during a study of T cells expressing NK-cell markers (dated by TCRdb to the early 2020s). Some background on the complete study: About eight donors provided sorted CD3+CD56+NKG2C+, CD3+CD56+NKG2C- and CD3+CD56-NKG2C+ T-cell subsets, whose TCR beta-chain repertoires were profiled. Seven of the eight sequenced donors were HCMV-seropositive and one was HCMV-seronegative. Randomly selected healthy volunteers, three men and five women, were used as the eight sequenced donors. The libraries were sequenced on Illumina HiSeq 2000/2500, MiSeq or NextSeq, producing 2 x 150 bp reads.

The sequencing machine was an Illumina HiSeq 2000. TCR beta cDNA libraries were prepared using 5'RACE template switching, which introduced a universal primer site and unique molecular identifiers. cDNA synthesis was primed from the TCR beta constant segment, followed by two successive PCR amplification steps. On the study's bioinformatics: MIGEC was used to demultiplex reads and group reads by UMI, and MiTCR was used to assemble and quantify clonotypes. To exclude erroneous sequences, only TCR cDNA sequences supported by at least two reads were retained. The tcR package was used for downstream repertoire analysis, with clonotypes matched between fractions based on CDR3 nucleotide sequence plus V segment. VDJmatch was used to annotate antigen specificity against VDJdb, with one amino acid substitution allowed in CDR3. TCRdb reprocessed the reads and provides one entry for every CDR3 protein sequence; no DNA is given. V and J calls and clone size were set by TCRdb, not the authors. The sample's records list about 460,000 distinct CDR3 sequences. Roughly 1.4% of the sample is taken by the ten largest.

Study-wide conclusions, independent of this receptor: In several donors, the dominant CD3+CD56+NKG2C+ clonotypes were among the top 10 CD8+ clonotypes and accounted for about 1.0-7.5% of CD8+ T cells. Whether the expanded NKG2C-expressing T cell clones were specific for HCMV antigens was left unclear. Those dominant clonotypes were again the most abundant among CD3+CD56-NKG2C+ cells in a few donors, at roughly 28.3-60.1%.

A commercial ELISA kit detecting HCMV-specific IgG in serum was used to determine HCMV serostatus. Ficoll density gradient centrifugation was used to isolate peripheral blood mononuclear cells from blood. The germline V gene encodes CDR1 DFQATT and CDR2 SNEGSKA (reference sequence). The CDR3 sequence holds 17 residues, the cysteine and phenylalanine included. The entry carries no DNA sequence. Details on this clonotype: Its antigen has not been determined.

The receptor comes from a woman between 50 and 59 years old in good health. Donor details come from another sample of the same person, matched by shared clones. Sequencing was carried out using blood T cells: a sorted CD56 or NKG2C T cell subset, CD4+ or CD8+ T cells, or bulk PBMC T cells (not recorded which). The chain links TRBV20-1 with TRBJ2-2; checking the TCRdb D call of TRBD1 is not possible without DNA. The encoded CDR3 is CSAREKEWGVNTGELFF.